Listed below are T cell receptor beta chains from one sample, sequenced in a study of blood T cell repertoires in COVID-19. Method: immunoSEQ multiplex PCR; TCRdb's copy keeps in-frame clones and lacks some. The sample carries 180,000 or so clones, approximately 85% recorded once. Sequenced material: peripheral blood. These receptors all come from a woman aged 55-70 years with acute or convalescent COVID-19. The CDR3 runs from the conserved cysteine through the conserved F or W. The D gene is left open where the match is weak. A row's size may be missing; if present it is once, few, many or a size class.

J gene | D gene | clone size | V gene | CDR3 protein | CDR3 DNA
TRBJ1-1 | NA | once | TRBV7-9 | CASSPTGGTAFF | TGTGCCAGCAGCCCTACTGGAGGGACGGCTTTCTTT
TRBJ1-5 | TRBD1 | NA | TRBV11-2 | CASSLGQGPNQPQHF | TGTGCCAGCAGCCTGGGACAGGGGCCAAATCAGCCCCAGCATTTT
TRBJ2-3 | TRBD2 | NA | TRBV6-6 | CASRRPGLGTDTQYF | TGTGCCAGCAGAAGACCGGGACTAGGAACAGATACGCAGTATTTT
TRBJ1-4 | NA | NA | TRBV5-1 | CASSLGTGPNEKLFF | TGCGCCAGCAGCTTGGGTACAGGACCTAATGAAAAACTGTTTTTT
TRBJ1-1 | NA | few | TRBV7-9 | CASSLVQGTEAFF | TGTGCCAGCAGCTTAGTCCAGGGAACTGAAGCTTTCTTT
TRBJ1-3 | TRBD1 | NA | TRBV5-1 | CASSLDGTVGNTIYF | TGCGCCAGCAGCTTGGACGGGACAGTTGGAAACACCATATATTTT
TRBJ1-1 | NA | NA | TRBV7-9 | CASSLGGEWGTEAFF | TGTGCCAGCAGCTTAGGGGGCGAGTGGGGCACTGAAGCTTTCTTT
TRBJ1-3 | NA | NA | TRBV7-9 | CASSLGGGSSGNTIYF | TGTGCCAGCAGCTTAGGAGGTGGAAGCTCTGGAAACACCATATATTTT
TRBJ2-3 | TRBD2 | NA | TRBV5-1 | CASAEAGVPDTQYF | TGCGCCAGCGCCGAGGCGGGAGTACCTGATACGCAGTATTTT
TRBJ2-1 | NA | NA | TRBV19 | CASSIQGLAVGNEQFF | TGTGCCAGTAGTATACAGGGGCTAGCGGTAGGCAATGAGCAGTTCTTC
TRBJ1-5 | TRBD1 | NA | TRBV27 | CASSRSGGGNQPQHF | TGTGCCAGCTCTAGATCAGGGGGCGGCAATCAGCCCCAGCATTTT
TRBJ2-5 | NA | NA | TRBV28 | CASSLSHNIQETQYF | TGTGCCAGCAGTTTATCCCACAACATCCAAGAGACCCAGTACTTC
TRBJ2-5 | TRBD1 | NA | TRBV5-1 | CASSFGQGVGETQYF | TGCGCCAGCAGCTTCGGTCAGGGGGTTGGAGAGACCCAGTACTTC
TRBJ1-2 | NA | NA | TRBV28 | CASSSTGGPGFNYGYTF | TGTGCCAGCAGTTCCACCGGTGGACCGGGGTTTAACTATGGCTACACCTTC
TRBJ2-2 | TRBD2 | NA | TRBV11-3 | CASSFKLGAGGPGGELFF | TGTGCCAGCAGCTTCAAGCTGGGCGCGGGAGGGCCAGGCGGGGAGCTGTTTTTT
TRBJ2-7 | TRBD1 | NA | TRBV11-2 | CASRKTGASVYEQYF | TGTGCCAGCAGAAAAACAGGGGCGTCGGTCTACGAGCAGTACTTC
TRBJ1-2 | NA | NA | TRBV28 | CAISDTLYGYTF | TGTGCCATTTCGGACACCTTATATGGCTACACCTTC
TRBJ1-2 | TRBD1 | NA | TRBV19 | CASSPRQGAHYGYTF | TGTGCCAGTAGTCCGCGACAGGGGGCCCACTATGGCTACACCTTC
TRBJ2-3 | NA | NA | TRBV5-1 | CASSLGGVGTDTQYF | TGCGCCAGCAGCTTGGGGGGAGTGGGCACAGATACGCAGTATTTT
TRBJ2-1 | TRBD2 | NA | TRBV5-1 | CASSQTSGRINEQFF | TGCGCCAGCAGCCAAACTAGCGGGAGGATCAATGAGCAGTTCTTC
TRBJ1-2 | NA | NA | TRBV21-1 | CASSKTDKFRILNRGYTF | TGTGCCAGCAGCAAGACAGACAAATTCCGGATATTAAACCGAGGCTACACCTTC
TRBJ1-1 | NA | NA | TRBV7-9 | CASSISRGNTEAFF | TGTGCCAGCAGCATCAGCAGGGGGAACACTGAAGCTTTCTTT
TRBJ1-2 | NA | NA | TRBV5-1 | CASSPTPVDRFPPYGYTF | TGCGCCAGCAGCCCGACCCCCGTTGACAGGTTCCCTCCCTATGGCTACACCTTC
TRBJ1-5 | TRBD1 | NA | TRBV19 | CASSIRRGQGQPQHF | TGTGCCAGTAGTATTCGCAGGGGACAGGGTCAGCCCCAGCATTTT
TRBJ1-6 | TRBD1 | NA | TRBV9 | CASSVEPLGTANSPLHF | TGTGCCAGCAGCGTAGAACCCCTCGGGACAGCAAATTCACCCCTCCACTTT
TRBJ1-1 | NA | few | TRBV21-1 | CASSRPTENTEAFF | TGTGCCAGCAGCAGACCGACAGAGAACACTGAAGCTTTCTTT
TRBJ2-5 | NA | few | TRBV6-5 | CASSYAPPFGTQYF | TGTGCCAGCAGTTACGCCCCCCCCTTCGGGACCCAGTACTTC
TRBJ2-3 | NA | NA | TRBV5-6 | CASSFRSSTDTQYF | TGTGCCAGCAGCTTTCGTTCTAGCACAGATACGCAGTATTTT
TRBJ1-1 | TRBD1 | NA | TRBV5-1 | CASSLGTRGLLNTEAFF | TGCGCCAGCAGCTTGGGAACCAGGGGGCTTTTGAACACTGAAGCTTTCTTT
TRBJ1-4 | TRBD1 | NA | TRBV28 | CASSTPGQGAPEKLFF | TGTGCCAGCAGTACACCGGGACAGGGGGCGCCTGAAAAACTGTTTTTT
TRBJ2-1 | TRBD2 | NA | TRBV9 | CASSPGWSGRRSSYNEQFF | TGTGCCAGCAGCCCCGGCTGGAGCGGGAGGCGGAGCTCCTACAATGAGCAGTTCTTC
TRBJ1-2 | NA | NA | TRBV30 | CACQWRNYGYTF | TGTGCCTGCCAATGGAGGAACTATGGCTACACCTTC
TRBJ1-1 | NA | NA | TRBV9 | CASSVVGGNTEAFF | TGTGCCAGCAGCGTAGTAGGGGGGAACACTGAAGCTTTCTTT
TRBJ2-1 | TRBD2 | NA | TRBV19 | CASSSPTGLAGTYNEQFF | TGTGCCAGTAGCAGCCCCACCGGACTAGCGGGGACATACAATGAGCAGTTCTTC
TRBJ1-6 | TRBD1 | few | TRBV6-5 | CASSYSQGTLHF | TGTGCCAGCAGTTACTCACAGGGGACCCTCCACTTT
TRBJ1-1 | TRBD1 | NA | TRBV28 | CASRRNRGRVTEAFF | TGTGCCAGCAGGCGAAACAGGGGGAGAGTCACTGAAGCTTTCTTT
TRBJ2-5 | TRBD2 | NA | TRBV7-2 | CASSSSGGPLETQYF | TGTGCCAGCAGCTCTTCGGGAGGGCCGTTGGAGACCCAGTACTTC
TRBJ1-2 | NA | many | TRBV7-9 | CASSLGRGDYGYTF | TGTGCCAGCAGCCTCGGCCGGGGGGACTATGGCTACACCTTC
TRBJ1-1 | TRBD1 | NA | TRBV30 | CAWSVLGTGNTEAFF | TGTGCCTGGAGTGTACTTGGGACAGGGAACACTGAAGCTTTCTTT
TRBJ1-5 | TRBD1 | NA | TRBV28 | CASTTGQGNQPQHF | TGTGCCAGCACGACGGGACAGGGCAATCAGCCCCAGCATTTT
TRBJ2-1 | TRBD2 | NA | TRBV7-8 | CASSHAGTSYYNEQFF | TGTGCCAGCAGCCACGCCGGGACTAGCTATTACAATGAGCAGTTCTTC
TRBJ1-6 | TRBD1 | NA | TRBV2 | CASSSSTGTGSPLHF | TGTGCCAGCAGTTCCTCGACAGGGACGGGTTCACCCCTCCACTTT
TRBJ2-1 | TRBD2 | NA | TRBV6-5 | CASSSTSGSYNEQFF | TGTGCCAGCAGTTCGACTAGCGGGAGCTACAATGAGCAGTTCTTC
TRBJ1-1 | NA | NA | TRBV11-3 | CASSLGPGNPEAFF | TGTGCCAGCAGCTTAGGTCCAGGGAACCCTGAAGCTTTCTTT
TRBJ2-3 | TRBD1 | NA | TRBV2 | CASSEDRGKWDTQYF | TGTGCCAGCAGTGAGGACAGGGGGAAGTGGGATACGCAGTATTTT